These T cell receptor beta chains were read from a single sample in a study of T cell responses to AZD1222 COVID-19 vaccine. Sequencing used immunoSEQ multiplex PCR; TCRdb keeps in-frame clones, though not all of them. The sample holds over 120,000 clones, 92% seen once. The material was peripheral blood, obtained 28 days after the second AZD1222 dose. These receptors were obtained from an adult who received the AZD1222 COVID-19 vaccine. The CDR3 runs from the conserved cysteine through the conserved F or W. The D gene is left open where the match is weak. Rows may omit the clone size; those that give it use once, few, many or a size class.

J: TRBJ2-7; size: .; V: TRBV4-3; D: TRBD2; DNA: TGCGCCAGCAGCCTCCAGACTAGCGGGAGTCTAGGACGCTCCTACGAGCAGTACTTC; CDR3: CASSLQTSGSLGRSYEQYF
J: TRBJ1-5; size: .; V: TRBV6-2/TRBV6-3; D: .; DNA: TGTGCCAGCAGTCTCAACCTACAGTTAAGCAATCAGCCCCAGCATTTT; CDR3: CASSLNLQLSNQPQHF
J: TRBJ2-4; size: .; V: TRBV3-1/TRBV3-2; D: .; DNA: TGTGCCAGCAGCCCCAGACTAGGGTCAGACATTCAGTACTTC; CDR3: CASSPRLGSDIQYF
J: TRBJ2-1; size: .; V: TRBV28; D: TRBD2; DNA: TGTGCCAGCACTGATAGCGGGAGGGACGATGAGCAGTTCTTC; CDR3: CASTDSGRDDEQFF
J: TRBJ1-4; size: .; V: TRBV11-2; D: TRBD1; DNA: TGTGCCAGCAGCTTACATCCAGGGGGCGCCGGGGAAAAACTGTTTTTT; CDR3: CASSLHPGGAGEKLFF
J: TRBJ1-1; size: .; V: TRBV6-5; D: TRBD1; DNA: TGTGCCAGCAGAGCACAGGGGGCCCTGAACACTGAAGCTTTCTTT; CDR3: CASRAQGALNTEAFF
J: TRBJ1-6; size: .; V: TRBV6-2/TRBV6-3; D: .; DNA: TGTGCCAGCAGTTACTCGATATCCAGGGATGGCTCACCCCTCCACTTT; CDR3: CASSYSISRDGSPLHF
J: TRBJ2-7; size: .; V: TRBV6-1; D: TRBD2; DNA: TGTGCCAGCAGTGAAACCCTCTGGAGAGCGGGAGACGTTGGGGAGCAGTACTTC; CDR3: CASSETLWRAGDVGEQYF
J: TRBJ2-6; size: .; V: TRBV21-1; D: .; DNA: TGTGCCAGCAGCAAAGTTTGGGACAGGGGCGCCAACGTCCTGACTTTC; CDR3: CASSKVWDRGANVLTF
J: TRBJ2-6; size: .; V: TRBV5-1; D: .; DNA: TGCGCCAGCACGGAGCCTCGCTCTGGGGCCAACGTCCTGACTTTC; CDR3: CASTEPRSGANVLTF
J: TRBJ2-5; size: .; V: TRBV5-1; D: TRBD2; DNA: TGCGCCAGCAGCCCCTATCTAGCGGGAGGTCTCCAAGAGACCCAGTACTTC; CDR3: CASSPYLAGGLQETQYF
J: TRBJ2-3; size: .; V: TRBV19; D: .; DNA: TGTGCCAGTAGTATAGATAGGAGTGTGGATACGCAGTATTTT; CDR3: CASSIDRSVDTQYF
J: TRBJ1-2; size: .; V: TRBV2; D: .; DNA: TGTGCCAGCAGTGCGGGGGCGGATGGCTACACCTTC; CDR3: CASSAGADGYTF
J: TRBJ1-2; size: .; V: TRBV2; D: .; DNA: TGTGCCAGCAGGAGGGGGGGCATTTCCCTTACGGACTATGGCTACACCTTC; CDR3: CASRRGGISLTDYGYTF
J: TRBJ1-2; size: .; V: TRBV28; D: .; DNA: TGTGCCAGCAGTTTTCTACTCGAGTCCTATGGCTACACCTTC; CDR3: CASSFLLESYGYTF
J: TRBJ1-1; size: .; V: TRBV24-1; D: TRBD1; DNA: TGTGCCACCAGCAGGGGGGTGAACACTGAAGCTTTCTTT; CDR3: CATSRGVNTEAFF
J: TRBJ1-1; size: .; V: TRBV9; D: .; DNA: TGTGCCAGCAGCGTAGAGAAGAACACTGAAGCTTTCTTT; CDR3: CASSVEKNTEAFF
J: TRBJ1-1; size: .; V: TRBV7-9; D: .; DNA: TGTGCCAGCAGCCGCCTCGGGGTGAACACTGAAGCTTTCTTT; CDR3: CASSRLGVNTEAFF
J: TRBJ1-5; size: .; V: TRBV28; D: .; DNA: TGTGCCAGCAGCGGAATTGGGCCGACTAGCAATCAGCCCCAGCATTTT; CDR3: CASSGIGPTSNQPQHF
J: TRBJ1-6; size: .; V: TRBV5-1; D: .; DNA: TGCGCCAGCAGCACAACCCCTAATTCACCCCTCCACTTT; CDR3: CASSTTPNSPLHF
J: TRBJ2-5; size: .; V: TRBV18; D: .; DNA: TGTGCCAGCTCCAAGGCCATGAGGCCCAGCCAAGAGACCCAGTACTTC; CDR3: CASSKAMRPSQETQYF
J: TRBJ1-6; size: once; V: TRBV6-5; D: .; DNA: TGTGCCAGCAGTTCGGACTCATCCAATTATGGTTCACCCCTCCACTTT; CDR3: CASSSDSSNYGSPLHF
J: TRBJ1-2; size: .; V: TRBV15; D: .; DNA: TGTGCCACCAGCAGGGACAGAGCTAACTATGGCTACACCTTC; CDR3: CATSRDRANYGYTF
J: TRBJ1-4; size: once; V: TRBV28; D: .; DNA: TGTGCCAGCAGTCCCCATAATGAAAAACTGTTTTTT; CDR3: CASSPHNEKLFF
J: TRBJ1-1; size: .; V: TRBV5-6; D: .; DNA: TGTGCCAGCAGCTTGGCTCTGAACACTGAAGCTTTCTTT; CDR3: CASSLALNTEAFF
J: TRBJ1-1; size: once; V: TRBV12-3/TRBV12-4; D: .; DNA: TGTGCCAGCAGCAGGGAGATGAACACTGAAGCTTTCTTT; CDR3: CASSREMNTEAFF
J: TRBJ2-2; size: .; V: TRBV6-5; D: TRBD1; DNA: TGTGCCAGCAGTCCGGACAGGGCGAACACCGGGGAGCTGTTTTTT; CDR3: CASSPDRANTGELFF
J: TRBJ2-2; size: .; V: TRBV5-1; D: .; DNA: TGCGCCAGCAGCCCCGAATCCGGGTTTTCCGGGGAGCTGTTTTTT; CDR3: CASSPESGFSGELFF
J: TRBJ1-5; size: .; V: TRBV28; D: TRBD1; DNA: TGTGCCAGCAGTTTATGGGGGACAGGGGTCCATCAGCCCCAGCATTTT; CDR3: CASSLWGTGVHQPQHF
J: TRBJ2-7; size: .; V: TRBV2; D: .; DNA: TGTGCCAGCAGTGAATGGGGGCCCCCCTACGAGCAGTACTTC; CDR3: CASSEWGPPYEQYF
J: TRBJ1-1; size: .; V: TRBV28; D: .; DNA: TGTGCCAGCAGTCCGGACAGCATGAACACTGAAGCTTTCTTT; CDR3: CASSPDSMNTEAFF
J: TRBJ1-3; size: .; V: TRBV7-2; D: .; DNA: TGTGCCAGCAGCCCAGCGCCAGGGAGGCGAAGAAACACCATATATTTT; CDR3: CASSPAPGRRRNTIYF
J: TRBJ2-6; size: once; V: TRBV7-7; D: TRBD1; DNA: TGTGCTAGCAGCTTTGACCGGGACAGGTATCCTGGGGCCAACGTCCTGACTTTC; CDR3: CASSFDRDRYPGANVLTF
J: TRBJ1-6; size: few; V: TRBV11-3; D: .; DNA: TGTGCCAGCAGCTTGTCCGGGAATAATTCACCCCTCCACTTT; CDR3: CASSLSGNNSPLHF
J: TRBJ2-3; size: .; V: TRBV28; D: TRBD2; DNA: TGTGCCAGCACTTACAGGGCTAGCGGGAGCCCAGATACGCAGTATTTT; CDR3: CASTYRASGSPDTQYF
J: TRBJ1-1; size: .; V: TRBV9; D: .; DNA: TGTGCCAGCAGCGTAAGGGACGCGAACACTGAAGCTTTCTTT; CDR3: CASSVRDANTEAFF
J: TRBJ2-4; size: once; V: TRBV28; D: .; DNA: TGTGCCAGCAGTTCTGCAGTGGGCATTCAGTACTTC; CDR3: CASSSAVGIQYF
J: TRBJ1-1; size: .; V: TRBV30; D: .; DNA: TGTGCCTGGATGGTAGGGGTTGCGGGGAACACTGAAGCTTTCTTT; CDR3: CAWMVGVAGNTEAFF
J: TRBJ1-1; size: .; V: TRBV4-3; D: TRBD1; DNA: TGCGCCAGCAGCCAATCCGACAGGGGTGGTACTGAAGCTTTCTTT; CDR3: CASSQSDRGGTEAFF
J: TRBJ1-1; size: .; V: TRBV5-4; D: TRBD1; DNA: TGTGCCAGCAGCTCCATGGGACAGCGAAACACTGAAGCTTTCTTT; CDR3: CASSSMGQRNTEAFF
J: TRBJ2-1; size: .; V: TRBV5-1; D: .; DNA: TGCGCCAGCAGCTTGGAGGGTTCCCCGGGGGAGCAGTTCTTC; CDR3: CASSLEGSPGEQFF
J: TRBJ1-6; size: .; V: TRBV14; D: .; DNA: TGTGCCAGCAGCCAAGATGAGTGGGGTTCACCCCTCCACTTT; CDR3: CASSQDEWGSPLHF
J: TRBJ1-5; size: .; V: TRBV6-2/TRBV6-3; D: .; DNA: TGTGCCAGCAGTTACGGGCAGCCCGTTCAGCCCCAGCATTTT; CDR3: CASSYGQPVQPQHF
J: TRBJ2-7; size: .; V: TRBV5-6; D: .; DNA: TGTGCCAGCAGCCGCAGGTATCAGGCACTCTACGAGCAGTACTTC; CDR3: CASSRRYQALYEQYF
J: TRBJ1-1; size: .; V: TRBV7-9; D: .; DNA: TGTGCCAGCAGCCCCCAATTAGGGGACACTGAAGCTTTCTTT; CDR3: CASSPQLGDTEAFF
J: TRBJ1-1; size: once; V: TRBV28; D: .; DNA: TGTGCCAGCAGTTTTAATCGTGGAGCTTTCTTT; CDR3: CASSFNRGAFF
J: TRBJ1-2; size: .; V: TRBV24-1; D: .; DNA: TGTGCCACCAGTGAAGGTAGCTATGGCTACACCTTC; CDR3: CATSEGSYGYTF
J: TRBJ1-4; size: .; V: TRBV28; D: TRBD1; DNA: TGTGCCAGCAGTCTTCCCCGGGGCTCGACAGGGGCCGGGTATGCAACTAATGAAAAACTGTTTTTT; CDR3: CASSLPRGSTGAGYATNEKLFF
J: TRBJ1-3; size: .; V: TRBV4-2; D: .; DNA: TGTGCCAGCAGTGAACGGGGTGGTGGAAACACCATATATTTT; CDR3: CASSERGGGNTIYF